This TCR beta chain came from a study of T-cell reconstitution after alpha-beta-depleted transplantation in children. Study outcomes and limitations: At one year after transplant, newly produced T cells mostly accounted for T-cell counts and diversity.

V dropped 6 bases and J dropped 8 bases, with 19 bases sitting between them. Germline CDR1 LNHDA, CDR2 SQIVND (reference sequence). The CDR3 loop spans 14 amino acids. Preparation of the TCRbeta library involved a method that used unique molecular identifiers. One entry per CDR3 protein results from TCRdb running MiXCR on the PCR reads. The profile covers 450,000 to 700,000 distinct CDR3 sequences, with roughly 27% appearing a single time and around a third taken by the ten largest. In regard to this clonotype: Antigen: not known.

The input for sequencing was PBMCs, taken before TCRalphabeta/CD19-depleted stem cell transplant. The rearrangement links TRBV19 to TRBJ1-2; no clear D gene. The receptor comes from a boy in the first two years of life with Wiskott-Aldrich syndrome, due to receive a stem cell transplant. This chain's CDR3 is CASSPWWHHHGYTF. CDR3 nucleotides: TGTGCCAGTAGCCCATGGTGGCATCATCACGGCTACACCTTC. Looking up the rest from reference TRBV19 and TRBJ1-2 gives the full variable domain: DGGITQSPKYLFRKEGQNVTLSCEQNLNHDAMYWYRQDPGQGLRLIYYSQIVNDFQKGDIAEGYSVSREKKESFPLTVTSAQKNPTAFYLCASSPWWHHHGYTFGSGTRLTVV.